This entry concerns a single TCR beta chain. Antigen specificity is unknown. This specimen belongs to a study of identifying expanded T cells in peripheral blood. Study-wide results and limits: Clone count variance between roughly 2-week samples rose with total template count. Differentially abundant clones: around 1.1 between replicates, 15 to 17 at around 2 weeks, 19 to 20 at four.

Assay: immunoSEQ multiplex PCR; the TCRdb copy retains only in-frame clones and omits some. The sample gives 75,000 to 95,000 clones, about 85% of which show up once; roughly 4.4% is in the top ten. Per the germline V gene, CDR1 is SGHVS and CDR2 is FQNEAQ. The CDR3 sequence is 16 residues long. The V gene end was trimmed by 4 bases and the J gene end by 4 bases; junction bases not matched to a gene: 12. The sequencing input was blood. The clonotype comes from a person between 18 and 75 years old in good health. The rearrangement joins TRBV7-8 to TRBJ2-5; 7 bases map to TRBD1. CDR3 sequence (DNA): TGTGCCAGCAGCTCAGAGGGGGCAGGGCGGCGAGAGACCCAGTACTTC. It is translated as CASSSEGAGRRETQYF.